Each of the 28 T cell receptor beta chains below was sequenced from the same sample in a study of T-cell reconstitution after alpha-beta-depleted transplantation in children (TCRdb year 2016). The meaning of the sample's treatment or condition label: allogeneic hematopoietic cell transplantation with graft depleted of TCRalphabeta T cells and CD19 B cells. Receptor libraries were prepared by PCR. Sequencing relied on an Illumina HiSeq 2500. TCR libraries were prepared with molecular barcoding, using unique molecular identifiers to normalize TCRbeta repertoire quantification. The public reads were reprocessed in TCRdb via fastp at Q25 and MiXCR, keeping in-frame beta chains. Rows are combined by CDR3 protein, so each entry shows the most common genes and DNA. This sample is represented by 580,000 or so distinct CDR3 sequences; approximately 22% of them were singletons. The ten largest make up 12% to 15% of the sample.

Source: PBMCs, mostly from graft donor cells, taken 360 days after TCRalphabeta/CD19-depleted stem cell transplant. The receptor source for this set is a boy under three years old who had a stem cell transplant for acute myeloid leukemia, so the T cells may come from the graft donor.

In its sample, this clonotype was seen many times. This chain uses TRBV5-1 with TRBJ2-3, with a possible D match to TRBD2 (5 bases). Deletions cut 1 base from V and 2 bases from J, with 8 bases between. Germline loops: CDR1 SGHRS, CDR2 YFSETQ. This CDR3 has 14 residues. CDR3 sequence: CASSLQRTTDTQYF. In nucleotides, the CDR3 is TGCGCCAGCAGCTTGCAGCGGACCACAGATACGCAGTATTTT.

This clonotype was detected a few times. V gene TRBV11-2 combines with J gene TRBJ2-5; 8 bases map to TRBD2. J gave up 5 bases and V 6 bases, and 8 bases lay outside the gene matches. Germline V CDR1 and CDR2: SGHAT, FQNNGV. The CDR3 runs 14 residues. CDR3 DNA: TGTGCCAGCAGTCCGCGGGGGGTCGGGGAGACCCAGTACTTC. This encodes CASSPRGVGETQYF.

This clonotype turned up a few times. This chain links TRBV12-3 or TRBV12-4 with TRBJ1-2; 10 nucleotides match TRBD1. The CDR3 sequence is 15 residues long. V shed 6 bases, J shed 1 base, and the junction held 5 bases outside the gene matches. CDR3 loop: CASSGTGDFNYGYTF. The CDR3, as DNA: TGTGCCAGCAGCGGGACAGGGGATTTTAACTATGGCTACACCTTC.

This clonotype showed up just a few times. The chain recombines TRBV20-1 with TRBJ1-5, with 8 bases identical to TRBD1. The trim removed 6 bases at V and 7 bases at J, leaving 11 bases unmatched. The length of the CDR3 is 14 residues. Germline CDR1 is DFQATT and CDR2 is SNEGSKA (reference sequence). CDR3 amino acids: CSAGQGLGVQPQHF. The CDR3, as DNA: TGCAGTGCAGGACAGGGCCTGGGGGTGCAGCCCCAGCATTTT.

The rearrangement links TRBV20-1 to TRBJ2-1, with D perhaps being TRBD1 or TRBD2 (6 bases each). V shed 3 bases and J shed 7 bases, with 10 bases lying between them. Per germline, CDR1 DFQATT and CDR2 SNEGSKA (reference sequence). There are 12 residues in the CDR3. CDR3 loop: CSASLGGNEQFF. The CDR3 DNA reads as TGCAGTGCTAGTTTAGGGGGGAATGAGCAGTTCTTC.

The gene calls are TRBV2 and TRBJ2-7, with D perhaps given as TRBD1 or TRBD2 (6 bases each). This CDR3 comprises 15 residues. Germline V lookup: CDR1 SNHLY, CDR2 FYNNEI. V shed 4 bases and J shed 0 bases, with 13 bases lying between them. The CDR3 protein is CASSGGDNSSYEQYF. The CDR3, as DNA: TGTGCCAGCAGTGGGGGGGACAACAGCTCCTACGAGCAGTACTTC.

This clonotype was counted at least ten times. The chain employs TRBV7-2 and TRBJ2-5; possible D gene TRBD2, 6 bases. CDR1 and CDR2 (germline): SGHTA, FQGNSA. V was shortened by 5 bases and J by 0 bases, with 16 bases between the two germline ends. The CDR3 sequence is 16 residues long. The CDR3 nucleotides are TGTGCCAGCAGCCTTTTTGCGGGGACCTACCAAGAGACCCAGTACTTC. Translating gives CASSLFAGTYQETQYF.

This clonotype appeared a few times. This chain connects TRBV6-5 to TRBJ2-2, with D perhaps TRBD1 (5 bases). This CDR3 comprises 14 residues. CDR1 is MNHEY, CDR2 SVGAGI, per germline. Trimming cost V 2 bases and J 5 bases, with 9 bases left between them. The CDR3 loop reads CASSYIQETGELFF. The CDR3 nucleotides are TGTGCCAGCAGTTACATACAGGAGACCGGGGAGCTGTTTTTT.

This clonotype appeared many times. The chain carries TRBV7-9 and TRBJ2-7, with 7 bases matching TRBD2. Per germline, CDR1 SEHNR and CDR2 FQNEAQ (reference sequence). V lost 2 bases to trimming and J lost 7 bases; unmatched junction nucleotides: 5. The CDR3 runs 13 residues. This chain's CDR3 is CASSLTTGGEQYV. In nucleotides, the CDR3 is TGTGCCAGCAGCTTAACGACCGGGGGGGAGCAGTACGTC.

Ten or more counts support this clonotype. The gene calls are TRBV20-1 and TRBJ2-7; D is unclear. CDR3 length equals 13 residues. The germline V gene encodes CDR1 DFQATT and CDR2 SNEGSKA (reference sequence). The V gene lost 3 bases and the J gene lost 3 bases, with 12 bases spanning the gap. CDR3 amino acids: CSASTGPHYEQYF. In DNA, the CDR3 is TGCAGTGCTAGTACCGGGCCCCACTACGAGCAGTACTTC.

About this clonotype itself: Just one base apart from a much larger clone, this may be a read error. V is TRBV11-2 and J is TRBJ2-1, with a weak D call TRBD2 (6 bases). V lost 3 bases to trimming and J lost 3 bases, with 9 bases between them. The CDR3 totals 14 residues. CDR1 is SGHAT and CDR2 is FQNNGV in the germline V gene. The CDR3 sequence: CASSFGRGYNEQFF. As DNA, the CDR3 is TGTGCCAGCAGCTTCGGGCGGGGCTACAATGAGCAGTTCTTC.

The CDR3 DNA sequence: TGTGCCAACAGCCAGGGGGCGTTGAACACTGAAGCTTTCTTT. As protein: CANSQGALNTEAFF. The gene calls are TRBV12-3 or TRBV12-4 and TRBJ1-1; TRBD1 matches 8 bases. There are 14 residues in the CDR3. Trimming removed 10 bases from V and 0 bases from J; junction bases left unmatched: 7.

The J gene is TRBJ2-1, the V gene TRBV28; 11 positions agree with TRBD2. Losses at the gene ends were 6 bases for V and 2 bases for J; bases not matched to a gene: 3. This CDR3 region has 15 residues. The germline V gene encodes CDR1 MDHEN and CDR2 SYDVKM. The chain's CDR3 is CASSQGLAAYNEQFF. CDR3 in DNA: TGTGCCAGCAGCCAGGGACTAGCGGCCTACAATGAGCAGTTCTTC.

The chain has TRBV5-1 and TRBJ1-2; a possible D gene is TRBD1 (5 bases). Germline lookup yields CDR1 SGHRS and CDR2 YFSETQ. V lost 0 bases and J lost 8, with 20 bases in between. CDR3 size: 16 residues. CDR3 sequence: CASSLGRQGGEAGYTF. In DNA, the CDR3 is TGCGCCAGCAGCTTGGGACGCCAGGGTGGAGAGGCGGGCTACACCTTC.

The chain employs TRBV5-1 and TRBJ1-3; no firm D call. The CDR3 runs 13 residues. CDR1 is SGHRS and CDR2 is YFSETQ in the germline V gene. Trimming took 7 bases from V and 4 from J, leaving 12 bases between them. The CDR3 loop reads CASQEGPGNTIYF. CDR3 in DNA: TGCGCCAGCCAAGAGGGTCCCGGAAACACCATATATTTT. Supplemented by reference TRBV5-1 and TRBJ1-3, the full variable domain reads KAGVTQTPRYLIKTRGQQVTLSCSPISGHRSVSWYQQTPGQGLQFLFEYFSETQRNKGNFPGRFSGRQFSNSRSEMNVSTLELGDSALYLCASQEGPGNTIYFGEGSWLTVV.

This chain joins TRBV20-1 and TRBJ1-6; no clear D. The V gene's germline CDR1 is DFQATT and CDR2 SNEGSKA (reference sequence). This CDR3 region has 17 residues. Trimming removed 5 bases at V and 2 bases at J, with 19 bases between. As DNA, the CDR3 is TGCAGTGCTCCCCGGAGTAGGAGGGCCCCCTATAATTCACCCCTCCACTTT. The encoded protein is CSAPRSRRAPYNSPLHF.

The chain recombines TRBV20-1 with TRBJ2-7; 9 positions agree with TRBD2. Germline CDR1 DFQATT, CDR2 SNEGSKA (reference sequence). J gave up 3 bases and V 6 bases, and 9 bases lay outside the gene matches. This CDR3 contains 14 residues. The CDR3 region has the DNA TGCAGTGCAATCTATAGCGGGGGAATCTACGAGCAGTACTTC. Translated: CSAIYSGGIYEQYF.

This chain links TRBV5-1 with TRBJ2-1; 8 bases are shared with TRBD1. Germline CDR1 reads SGHRS; CDR2 reads YFSETQ. The CDR3 length is 17 residues. The J segment lost 6 bases and the V segment lost 1 base, leaving 12 bases of the junction unmatched. The CDR3 here is CASSLTPDRGVLNEQFF. The CDR3 DNA sequence: TGCGCCAGCAGCTTGACGCCAGACAGGGGCGTACTCAATGAGCAGTTCTTC.

Only one count was recorded for this clonotype. J is TRBJ2-1 and V is TRBV9, with D possibly being TRBD2 (6 bases). This CDR3 is built from 15 residues. In germline, CDR1 is SGDLS, CDR2 YYNGEE. The V and J ends lost 4 bases and 4 bases respectively, with 15 bases between them. CDR3 nucleotide sequence: TGTGCCAGCAGCCCCCCCGGAGGGGAGTACAATGAGCAGTTCTTC. This sequence encodes CASSPPGGEYNEQFF. The entire variable domain, with the rest obtained from reference TRBV9 and TRBJ2-1, is as follows: DSGVTQTPKHLITATGQRVTLRCSPRSGDLSVYWYQQSLDQGLQFLIQYYNGEERAKGNILERFSAQQFPDLHSELNLSSLELGDSALYFCASSPPGGEYNEQFFGPGTRLTVL.

The chain combines TRBV10-3 with TRBJ2-2; no definite D call. This CDR3 region has 15 residues. Germline lookup yields CDR1 ENHRY and CDR2 SYGVKD. The ends were cut back, 10 bases at V and 2 bases at J, with 17 bases in the middle. In nucleotides, the CDR3 is TGTGCCACCACCCTGGACGGATTTAACACCGGGGAGCTGTTTTTT. Translation gives CATTLDGFNTGELFF.

Only a few counts were recorded for this clonotype. The chain joins TRBV20-1 to TRBJ2-2; D may be TRBD1 (6 bases). Deletions cut 2 bases from V and 5 bases from J, with 15 bases between. Per the germline V gene, CDR1 is DFQATT and CDR2 is SNEGSKA (reference sequence). CDR3 length equals 15 residues. The CDR3 loop reads CSARSGTLVTGELFF. Written as DNA, the CDR3 is TGCAGTGCTAGATCCGGGACACTGGTTACCGGGGAGCTGTTTTTT.

This clonotype was counted at least ten times. The gene calls are TRBV7-8 and TRBJ2-1, with 14 bases identical to TRBD2. CDR3 size: 20 residues. Germline V lookup: CDR1 SGHVS, CDR2 FQNEAQ. The trim removed 5 bases at V and 2 bases at J, leaving 14 bases unmatched. In DNA, the CDR3 is TGTGCCAGCAGCCTCAAAGCGGGGACTAGCGGGGGTGGTGCCTACAATGAGCAGTTCTTC. It encodes CASSLKAGTSGGGAYNEQFF.

The genes are TRBV7-3 and TRBJ2-2; D is tentatively TRBD1 or TRBD2 (5 bases each). Trimming cost V 2 bases and J 4 bases, with 14 bases left between them. The CDR3 loop spans 16 amino acids. Germline CDR1 reads SGHTA; CDR2 reads FQGTGA. This chain's CDR3 is CASSLLGGSITGELFF. CDR3 bases: TGTGCCAGCAGCTTACTTGGGGGTTCTATCACCGGGGAGCTGTTTTTT. Looking up the rest from reference TRBV7-3 and TRBJ2-2 gives the full variable domain: GAGVSQTPSNKVTEKGKYVELRCDPISGHTALYWYRQSLGQGPEFLIYFQGTGAADDSGLPNDRFFAVRPEGSVSTLKIQRTERGDSAVYLCASSLLGGSITGELFFGEGSRLTVL.

Points on this clonotype: A much larger clone differs from this one at a single base, so this may be a read error. This rearrangement joins TRBV7-2 to TRBJ2-1; D is unclear. Germline V gene sequence: CDR1 SGHTA, CDR2 FQGNSA. The ends were cut back, 2 bases at V and 8 bases at J, with 10 bases in the middle. CDR3 size: 13 residues. Written as DNA, the CDR3 is TGTGCCAGCAGCTTATCAAAGCCCTATGAGCAGTTCTTC. Translation: CASSLSKPYEQFF.

This clonotype was recorded at least ten times. The V gene is TRBV7-7, the J gene TRBJ2-2, with 8 positions matching TRBD1. V lost 1 base to trimming and J lost 7 bases; unmatched junction nucleotides: 5. The V gene's germline CDR1 is SSHAT and CDR2 FNYEAQ (reference sequence). This CDR3 is built from 15 residues. Written as DNA, the CDR3 is TGTGCCAGCAGCTTAGGGACAGGGACGAACGGGGAGCTGTTTTTT. This codes for CASSLGTGTNGELFF.

This clonotype was seen repeatedly, ten times or more. The chain is built from TRBV7-2 and TRBJ2-3; TRBD2 aligns across 9 bases. V trimming: 4 bases; J trimming: 4 bases; junction bases outside the gene matches: 0. This CDR3 region has 13 residues. Per germline, CDR1 SGHTA and CDR2 FQGNSA. Here the CDR3 reads CASSWTSADTQYF. The CDR3 region has the DNA TGTGCCAGCAGCTGGACTAGCGCAGATACGCAGTATTTT.

This clonotype was recorded at least ten times. The chain carries TRBV6-5 and TRBJ2-3; D call uncertain. CDR3 size: 16 residues. V dropped 0 bases and J dropped 2 bases, with 12 bases sitting between them. Germline V gene sequence: CDR1 MNHEY, CDR2 SVGAGI. CDR3 sequence (DNA): TGTGCCAGCAGTTACTCGCCCCCCAGGCCCACAGATACGCAGTATTTT. As protein: CASSYSPPRPTDTQYF.

This chain connects TRBV5-1 to TRBJ2-3, with 9 bases lining up with TRBD1. From germline, CDR1 is SGHRS and CDR2 YFSETQ. There are 18 residues in the CDR3. V lost 4 bases, J lost 2 bases, and 14 bases stayed unmatched. The CDR3 sequence: CASSPGQGLLTYTDTQYF. CDR3 DNA: TGCGCCAGCAGCCCCGGACAGGGGCTCTTGACCTACACAGATACGCAGTATTTT.